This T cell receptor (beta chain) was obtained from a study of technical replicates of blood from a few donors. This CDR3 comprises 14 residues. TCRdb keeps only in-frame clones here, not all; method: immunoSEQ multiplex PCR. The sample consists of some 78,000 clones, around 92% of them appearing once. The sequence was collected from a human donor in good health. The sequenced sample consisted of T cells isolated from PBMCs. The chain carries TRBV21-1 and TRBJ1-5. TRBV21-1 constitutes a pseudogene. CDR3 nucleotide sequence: TGTGCCAGCAGCCCCCTAGCTAAGACCCAGCCCCAGCATTTT. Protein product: CASSPLAKTQPQHF.